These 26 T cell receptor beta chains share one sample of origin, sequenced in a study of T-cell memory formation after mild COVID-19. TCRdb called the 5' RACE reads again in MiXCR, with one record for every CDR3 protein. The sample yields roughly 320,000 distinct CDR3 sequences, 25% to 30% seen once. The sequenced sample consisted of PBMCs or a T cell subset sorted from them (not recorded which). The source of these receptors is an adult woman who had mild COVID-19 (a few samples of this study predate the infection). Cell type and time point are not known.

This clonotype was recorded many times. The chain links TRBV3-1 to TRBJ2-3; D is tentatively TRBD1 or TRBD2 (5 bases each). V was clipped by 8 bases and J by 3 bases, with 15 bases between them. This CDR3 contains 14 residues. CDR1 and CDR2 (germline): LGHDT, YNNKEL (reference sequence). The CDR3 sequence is CASARTGTTDTQYF. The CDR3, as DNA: TGTGCCAGCGCCCGAACGGGGACGACAGATACGCAGTATTTT.

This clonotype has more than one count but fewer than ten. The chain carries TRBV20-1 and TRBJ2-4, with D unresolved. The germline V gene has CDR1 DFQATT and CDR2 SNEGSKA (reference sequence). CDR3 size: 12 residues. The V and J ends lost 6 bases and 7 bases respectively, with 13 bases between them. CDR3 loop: CSARHGRNIQYF. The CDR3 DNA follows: TGCAGTGCCCGACATGGGCGGAACATTCAGTACTTC.

Written as DNA, the CDR3 is TGCAGCGTTGAAGGACTGGGGGAGACCCAGTACTTC. It yields the protein CSVEGLGETQYF. The chain joins TRBV29-1 to TRBJ2-5; D unresolved. V shed 1 base and J shed 5 bases, with 8 bases lying between them. The germline CDR1 and CDR2 sequences are SQVTM and ANQGSEA. The CDR3 sequence is 12 residues long.

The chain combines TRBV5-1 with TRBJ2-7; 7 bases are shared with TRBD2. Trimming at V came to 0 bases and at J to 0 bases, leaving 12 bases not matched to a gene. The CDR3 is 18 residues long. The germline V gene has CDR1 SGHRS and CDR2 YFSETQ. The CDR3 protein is CASSLGAGSGASSYEQYF. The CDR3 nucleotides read TGCGCCAGCAGCTTGGGGGCCGGAAGCGGGGCCAGCTCCTACGAGCAGTACTTC.

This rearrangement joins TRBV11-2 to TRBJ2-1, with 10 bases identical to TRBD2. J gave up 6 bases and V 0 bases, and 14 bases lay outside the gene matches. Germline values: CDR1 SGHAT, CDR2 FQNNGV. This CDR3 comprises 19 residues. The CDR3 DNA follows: TGTGCCAGCAGCTTAGATCCTCTGAGCGGGAGGGCCCAAGTCAATGAGCAGTTCTTC. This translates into CASSLDPLSGRAQVNEQFF.

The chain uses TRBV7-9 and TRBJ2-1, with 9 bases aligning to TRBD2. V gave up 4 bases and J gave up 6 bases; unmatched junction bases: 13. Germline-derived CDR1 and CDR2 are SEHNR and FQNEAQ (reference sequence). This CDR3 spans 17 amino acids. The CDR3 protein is CASSSIKTGTSRNEQFF. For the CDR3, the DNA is TGTGCCAGCAGCTCCATCAAAACCGGGACTAGCCGCAATGAGCAGTTCTTC.

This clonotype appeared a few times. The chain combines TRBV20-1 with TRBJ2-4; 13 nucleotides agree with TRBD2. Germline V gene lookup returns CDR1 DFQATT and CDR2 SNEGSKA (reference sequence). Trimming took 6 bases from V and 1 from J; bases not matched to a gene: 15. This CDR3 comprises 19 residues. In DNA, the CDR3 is TGCAGTGCCCAAAAAGCAGCACTAGCGGGAGGGGAGGCCAAAAACATTCAGTACTTC. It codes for CSAQKAALAGGEAKNIQYF.

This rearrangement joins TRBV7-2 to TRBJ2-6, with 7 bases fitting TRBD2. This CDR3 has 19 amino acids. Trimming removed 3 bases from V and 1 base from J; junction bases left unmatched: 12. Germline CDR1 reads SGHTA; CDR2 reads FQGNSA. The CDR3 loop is CASSFPRAAGVSGANVLTF. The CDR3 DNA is TGTGCCAGCAGCTTTCCCCGAGCGGCGGGAGTTTCTGGGGCCAACGTCCTGACTTTC. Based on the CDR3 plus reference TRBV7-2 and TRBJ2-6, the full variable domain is GAGVSQSPSNKVTEKGKDVELRCDPISGHTALYWYRQSLGQGLEFLIYFQGNSAPDKSGLPSDRFSAERTGGSVSTLTIQRTQQEDSAVYLCASSFPRAAGVSGANVLTFGAGSRLTVL.

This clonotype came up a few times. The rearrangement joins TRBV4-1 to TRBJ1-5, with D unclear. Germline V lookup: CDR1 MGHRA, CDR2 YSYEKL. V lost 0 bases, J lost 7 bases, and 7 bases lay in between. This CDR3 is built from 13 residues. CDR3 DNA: TGCGCCAGCAGCCAAGATGGGAAGCAGCCCCAGCATTTT. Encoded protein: CASSQDGKQPQHF.

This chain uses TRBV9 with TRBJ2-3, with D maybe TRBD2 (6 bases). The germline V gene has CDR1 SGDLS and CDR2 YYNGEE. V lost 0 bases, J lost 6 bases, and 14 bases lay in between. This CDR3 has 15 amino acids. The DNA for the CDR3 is TGTGCCAGCAGCGTAGGGGGGGTGGGGATTGATACGCAGTATTTT. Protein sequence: CASSVGGVGIDTQYF. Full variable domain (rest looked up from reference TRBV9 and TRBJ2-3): DSGVTQTPKHLITATGQRVTLRCSPRSGDLSVYWYQQSLDQGLQFLIQYYNGEERAKGNILERFSAQQFPDLHSELNLSSLELGDSALYFCASSVGGVGIDTQYFGPGTRLTVL.

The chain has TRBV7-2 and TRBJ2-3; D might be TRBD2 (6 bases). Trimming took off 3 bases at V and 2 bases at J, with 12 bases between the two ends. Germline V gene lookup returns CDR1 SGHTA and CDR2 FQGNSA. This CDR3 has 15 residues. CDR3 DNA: TGTGCCAGCAGCTTTACTAGCAGCTACACAGATACGCAGTATTTT. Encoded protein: CASSFTSSYTDTQYF.

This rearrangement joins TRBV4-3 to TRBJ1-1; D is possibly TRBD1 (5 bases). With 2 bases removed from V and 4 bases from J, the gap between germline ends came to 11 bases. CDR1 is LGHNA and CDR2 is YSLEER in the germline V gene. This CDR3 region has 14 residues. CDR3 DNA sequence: TGCGCCAGCAGCCAACAGGGTTTTAGCACTGAAGCTTTCTTT. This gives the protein CASSQQGFSTEAFF.

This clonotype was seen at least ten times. The CDR3 bases are TGTGCCAGCAGCCGAGGTGGGGGGGGAGAGACCCAGTACTTC. It yields the protein CASSRGGGGETQYF. The V and J genes are TRBV7-2 and TRBJ2-5; TRBD2 aligns across 7 bases. Germline V gives CDR1 SGHTA, CDR2 FQGNSA. This CDR3 region has 14 residues. V dropped 5 bases and J dropped 4; count of bases not matched to a gene: 7.

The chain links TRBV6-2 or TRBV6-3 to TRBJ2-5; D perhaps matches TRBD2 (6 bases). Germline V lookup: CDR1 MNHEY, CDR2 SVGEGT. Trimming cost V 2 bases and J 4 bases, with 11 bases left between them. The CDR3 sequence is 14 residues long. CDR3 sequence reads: CASSYGEEGETQYF. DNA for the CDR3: TGTGCCAGCAGTTACGGGGAGGAAGGAGAGACCCAGTACTTC.

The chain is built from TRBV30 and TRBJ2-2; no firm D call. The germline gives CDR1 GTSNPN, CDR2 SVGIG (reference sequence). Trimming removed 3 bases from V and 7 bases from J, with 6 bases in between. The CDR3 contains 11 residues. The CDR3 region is CAWRWRGELFF. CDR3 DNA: TGTGCCTGGAGGTGGCGCGGGGAGCTGTTTTTT.

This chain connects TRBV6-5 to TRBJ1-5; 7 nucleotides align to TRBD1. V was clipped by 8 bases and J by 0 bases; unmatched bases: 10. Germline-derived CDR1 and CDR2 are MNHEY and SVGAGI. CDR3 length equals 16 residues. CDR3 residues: CASSTGDTLSNQPQHF. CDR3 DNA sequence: TGTGCCAGCTCCACAGGGGACACACTTAGCAATCAGCCCCAGCATTTT.

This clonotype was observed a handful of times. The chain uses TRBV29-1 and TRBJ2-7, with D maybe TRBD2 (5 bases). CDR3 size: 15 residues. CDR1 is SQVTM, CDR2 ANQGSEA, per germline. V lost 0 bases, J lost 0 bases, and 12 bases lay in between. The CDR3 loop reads CSVEEVRGSSYEQYF. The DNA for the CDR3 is TGCAGCGTTGAAGAGGTTCGGGGTAGCTCCTACGAGCAGTACTTC.

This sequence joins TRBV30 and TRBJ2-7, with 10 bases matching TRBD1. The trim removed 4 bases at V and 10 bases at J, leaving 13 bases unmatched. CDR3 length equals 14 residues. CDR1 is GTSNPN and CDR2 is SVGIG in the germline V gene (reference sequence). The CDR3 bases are TGTGCCTGGAATCCCGGGACAGGGGAGTCGAAACAGTACTTC. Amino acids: CAWNPGTGESKQYF.

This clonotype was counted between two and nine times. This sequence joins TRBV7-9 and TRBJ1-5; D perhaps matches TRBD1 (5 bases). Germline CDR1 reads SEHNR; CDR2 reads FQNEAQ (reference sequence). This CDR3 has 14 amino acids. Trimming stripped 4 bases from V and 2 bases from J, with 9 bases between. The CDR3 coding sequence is TGTGCCAGCAGCTCGGTGACAGGCAATCAGCCCCAGCATTTT. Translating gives CASSSVTGNQPQHF.

The CDR3 here is CATTQLLAGVTGELFF. As DNA, the CDR3 is TGTGCCACCACCCAGTTACTAGCGGGAGTAACCGGGGAGCTGTTTTTT. This chain connects TRBV15 to TRBJ2-2; 11 bases map to TRBD2. Germline lookup yields CDR1 LNHNV and CDR2 YYDKDF (reference sequence). The CDR3 is 16 residues long. V was pared by 7 bases and J by 5 bases, with 9 bases of the junction left unmatched.

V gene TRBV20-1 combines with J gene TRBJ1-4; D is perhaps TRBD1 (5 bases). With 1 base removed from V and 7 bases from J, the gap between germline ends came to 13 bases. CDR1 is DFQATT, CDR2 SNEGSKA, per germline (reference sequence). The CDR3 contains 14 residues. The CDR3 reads CSARGHSRGEKLFF. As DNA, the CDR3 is TGCAGTGCTAGAGGACATTCAAGGGGTGAAAAACTGTTTTTT.

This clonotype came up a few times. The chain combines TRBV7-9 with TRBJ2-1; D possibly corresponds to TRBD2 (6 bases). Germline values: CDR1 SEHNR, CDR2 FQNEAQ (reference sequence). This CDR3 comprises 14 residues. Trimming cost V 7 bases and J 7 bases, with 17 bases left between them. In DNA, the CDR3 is TGTGCCAGCAACCTAGATGGAGGGCGAAATGAGCAGTTCTTC. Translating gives CASNLDGGRNEQFF.

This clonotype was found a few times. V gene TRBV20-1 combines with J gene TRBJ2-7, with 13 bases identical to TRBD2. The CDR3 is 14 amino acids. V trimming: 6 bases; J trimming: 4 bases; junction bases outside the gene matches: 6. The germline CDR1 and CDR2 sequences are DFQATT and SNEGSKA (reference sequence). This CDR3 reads CSARTSGRGYEQYF. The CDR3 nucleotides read TGCAGTGCACGCACTAGCGGGAGGGGGTACGAGCAGTACTTC.

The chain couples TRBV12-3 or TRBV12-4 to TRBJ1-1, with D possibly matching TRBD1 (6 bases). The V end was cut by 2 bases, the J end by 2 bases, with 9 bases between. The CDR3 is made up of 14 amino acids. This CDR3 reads CASSLRGSNTEAFF. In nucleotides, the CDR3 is TGTGCCAGCAGTTTAAGGGGGTCAAACACTGAAGCTTTCTTT.

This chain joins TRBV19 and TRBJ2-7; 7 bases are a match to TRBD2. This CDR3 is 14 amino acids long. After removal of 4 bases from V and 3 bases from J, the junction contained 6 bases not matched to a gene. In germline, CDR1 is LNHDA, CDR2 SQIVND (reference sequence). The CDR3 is CASSTAAGDYEQYF. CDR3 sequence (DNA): TGTGCCAGTAGTACAGCGGCGGGGGACTACGAGCAGTACTTC.

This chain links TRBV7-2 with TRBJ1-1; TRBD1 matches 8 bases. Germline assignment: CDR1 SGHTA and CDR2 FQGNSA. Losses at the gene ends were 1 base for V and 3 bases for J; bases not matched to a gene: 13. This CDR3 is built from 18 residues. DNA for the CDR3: TGTGCCAGCAGCTTAGTCCCACCTCCAGGGGGCAGGGACACTGAAGCTTTCTTT. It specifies CASSLVPPPGGRDTEAFF.